This TCR beta chain was identified during a study of T cell repertoires in cytomegalovirus infection. Points on this clonotype: Antigen unknown.

Via MiXCR, TCRdb re-called the reads, giving one row per CDR3 protein. The table records 380,000 or so distinct CDR3 sequences, just under 35% of them present only once. Germline V gene lookup returns CDR1 LGHNA and CDR2 YSLEER. V was pared by 0 bases and J by 9 bases, with 12 bases between. The CDR3 length is 14 residues. This chain connects TRBV4-3 to TRBJ2-1, with a weak D call TRBD2 (6 bases). The starting material was cultured PBMCs, obtained from culture after CMV antigen stimulation. The clonotype originates from a human donor in good health (CMV status not recorded). Some clones in this sample may be carry-over from other donors' samples. The CDR3: CASSQDWQGGEQFF. CDR3 DNA: TGCGCCAGCAGCCAAGATTGGCAGGGAGGTGAGCAGTTCTTC.